Following are 30 T cell receptor beta chains from one sample sequenced in a study of blood T cell repertoires in COVID-19. Some clones are missing from TCRdb's copy, which holds only in-frame ones; the method was immunoSEQ multiplex PCR. The sample shows roughly 220,000 clones, roughly nine tenths of them seen only once. The sample consisted of peripheral blood. Source of these receptors: a woman in her forties or fifties with COVID-19, enrolled during active disease.

J is TRBJ2-1 and V is TRBV11-3, with D maybe TRBD1 (5 bases). V was cut by 5 bases and J by 7 bases, with 12 bases left in between. Germline V lookup: CDR1 SGHNT, CDR2 YENEEA. There are 13 residues in the CDR3. CDR3 sequence reads: CASSAPGRNEQFF. The CDR3 coding sequence is TGTGCCAGCAGCGCCCCAGGGCGGAATGAGCAGTTCTTC.

The CDR3, as DNA: TGTGCCAGCAGTTTAGGTTCCCACAGCACTGAAGCTTTCTTT. It translates to CASSLGSHSTEAFF. The chain uses TRBV28 and TRBJ1-1; D gene ambiguous. Germline-derived CDR1 and CDR2 are MDHEN and SYDVKM. Trimming removed 2 bases at V and 4 bases at J, with 11 bases between. The CDR3 covers 14 residues.

The rearrangement links TRBV2 to TRBJ2-7; tentatively, D is TRBD1 (5 bases). The germline CDR1 and CDR2 sequences are SNHLY and FYNNEI. Trimming stripped 4 bases from V and 6 bases from J, with 7 bases between. The CDR3 totals 11 residues. The chain's CDR3 is CASSVQVEQYF. DNA of the CDR3: TGTGCCAGCAGTGTACAGGTCGAGCAGTACTTC.

The V call is TRBV2, the J call TRBJ2-6; a possible D gene is TRBD2 (6 bases). Germline values: CDR1 SNHLY, CDR2 FYNNEI. The CDR3 has 16 residues. Trimming stripped 7 bases from V and 2 bases from J, with 15 bases between. The CDR3 region is CASIYLAMPGANVLTF. The CDR3 DNA reads TGTGCCAGCATTTACCTAGCGATGCCTGGGGCCAACGTCCTGACTTTC.

The chain is built from TRBV21-1 and TRBJ2-5; whether TRBD1, the table's D call, matches the DNA was not checked. TRBV21-1 is termed a pseudogene. The length of the CDR3 is 16 residues. The CDR3 region is CASSRPGSGEKETQYF. DNA of the CDR3: TGTGCCAGCAGCAGGCCGGGGTCAGGGGAAAAAGAGACCCAGTACTTC.

This clone has just one count. This chain links TRBV7-2 with TRBJ1-1; TRBD1 might be the D (5 bases). Looked up from germline, CDR1 is SGHTA and CDR2 is FQGNSA. V was trimmed by 4 bases and J by 0 bases, leaving 9 bases between them. CDR3 size: 14 residues. The DNA for the CDR3 is TGTGCCAGCAGCTCGGGGGGGATGAACACTGAAGCTTTCTTT. Translation gives CASSSGGMNTEAFF.

Turning to this clone: The same CDR3 also results from other DNA sequences found in this sample. This chain connects TRBV15 to TRBJ2-2; D uncertain. Germline CDR1 and CDR2: LNHNV and YYDKDF (reference sequence). Trimming left V 3 bases short and J 5 bases short, with 4 bases between. The CDR3 has 12 residues. This CDR3 reads CATSRLTGELFF. The CDR3, as DNA: TGTGCCACCAGCAGGCTAACCGGGGAGCTGTTTTTT.

The V and J genes are TRBV19 and TRBJ2-4; the D gene is possibly TRBD2 (6 bases). The CDR3 covers 15 residues. Trimming pared 1 base from V and 6 bases from J, leaving 13 bases between. Germline CDR1 and CDR2: LNHDA and SQIVND (reference sequence). DNA of the CDR3: TGTGCCAGTAGTATAGGGGGGGAGATGATAAACATTCAGTACTTC. Residues: CASSIGGEMINIQYF. Combining the CDR3 with reference TRBV19 and TRBJ2-4 gives the whole variable domain DGGITQSPKYLFRKEGQNVTLSCEQNLNHDAMYWYRQDPGQGLRLIYYSQIVNDFQKGDIAEGYSVSREKKESFPLTVTSAQKNPTAFYLCASSIGGEMINIQYFGAGTRLSVL.

A single count supports this clone. The chain joins TRBV2 to TRBJ1-4; D remains ambiguous. CDR1 and CDR2 (germline): SNHLY, FYNNEI. The CDR3 length is 13 residues. Trimming shortened V by 6 bases and J by 5 bases, and 10 bases separated the two germline ends. CDR3 sequence reads: CASSEPRNEKLFF. The CDR3 coding sequence is TGTGCCAGCAGCGAACCCAGGAATGAAAAACTGTTTTTT.

The chain carries TRBV5-1 and TRBJ2-3; 10 nucleotides agree with TRBD2. The CDR3 has 17 amino acids. Unmatched junction bases numbered 9, after V lost 1 base and J lost 4 bases. Germline V gene sequence: CDR1 SGHRS, CDR2 YFSETQ. This chain's CDR3 is CASSLWSGGDFADTQYF. In DNA, the CDR3 is TGCGCCAGCAGCTTGTGGAGCGGGGGGGACTTTGCAGATACGCAGTATTTT.

V is TRBV5-1 and J is TRBJ2-2, with TRBD2 identical over 11 bases. CDR3 length: 15 residues. Germline V gene data show CDR1 as SGHRS and CDR2 as YFSETQ. Trimming at V came to 5 bases and at J to 4 bases, leaving 4 bases not matched to a gene. In nucleotides, the CDR3 is TGCGCCAGCAGTAAAGGGACTAGCGGCACCGGGGAGCTGTTTTTT. Residues: CASSKGTSGTGELFF.

The gene calls are TRBV6-2 or TRBV6-3 and TRBJ1-2; no definite D call. V was pared by 5 bases and J by 6 bases, with 10 bases between. The CDR3 spans 12 residues. Germline V CDR1 and CDR2: MNHEY, SVGEGT. Here the CDR3 reads CASSEDGNGYTF. In DNA form, the CDR3 reads TGTGCCAGCAGTGAGGATGGAAATGGCTACACCTTC.

The gene calls are TRBV6-6 and TRBJ2-2, with 13 bases aligning to TRBD2. The CDR3 spans 17 residues. The J segment lost 5 bases and the V segment lost 5 bases, leaving 8 bases of the junction unmatched. Germline V gene data show CDR1 as MNHNY and CDR2 as SVGAGI (reference sequence). This CDR3 is CASSLRLAGGQTGELFF. The CDR3 nucleotides read TGTGCCAGCAGTCTCCGACTAGCGGGGGGTCAAACCGGGGAGCTGTTTTTT.

CDR3 nucleotides: TGCGCCAGCAGCTTGGGACTAGCGGGTTCGACCGGGGAGCTGTTTTTT. Translating it yields CASSLGLAGSTGELFF. This chain joins TRBV5-1 and TRBJ2-2; 10 bases match TRBD2. Losses at the gene ends were 0 bases for V and 5 bases for J; bases not matched to a gene: 4. The V gene's germline CDR1 is SGHRS and CDR2 YFSETQ. CDR3 length equals 16 residues.

V is TRBV24-1 and J is TRBJ1-1; 7 bases fit TRBD1. CDR3 length: 13 residues. Germline CDR1 KGHDR, CDR2 SFDVKD. With V trimmed by 5 bases and J by 3 bases, 2 bases remained unmatched. The CDR3 region is CATSGTGDTEAFF. The CDR3, as DNA: TGTGCCACCAGTGGGACAGGAGACACTGAAGCTTTCTTT.

V and J are TRBV11-3 and TRBJ2-2, with 9 nucleotides matching TRBD2. Germline V gene lookup returns CDR1 SGHNT and CDR2 YENEEA. The CDR3 extends over 17 amino acids. Trimming took 0 bases from V and 2 from J; bases not matched to a gene: 4. The CDR3 nucleotides read TGTGCCAGCAGCTTAGATGGTCTAGCGGGAAACACCGGGGAGCTGTTTTTT. This gives the protein CASSLDGLAGNTGELFF.

The chain uses TRBV6-2 or TRBV6-3 and TRBJ1-5, with D unresolved. CDR3 length: 14 amino acids. Germline V gives CDR1 MNHEY, CDR2 SVGEGT. The ends were cut back, 4 bases at V and 2 bases at J, with 9 bases in the middle. The CDR3 reads CASSSGRGNQPQHF. Here the CDR3 DNA reads TGTGCCAGCAGTTCCGGGAGGGGCAATCAGCCCCAGCATTTT.

This chain links TRBV11-1 with TRBJ2-1, with a weak D call TRBD2 (6 bases). This CDR3 is 15 amino acids long. V lost 5 bases and J lost 6, with 17 bases in between. Germline CDR1 and CDR2: SGHAT and FQDESV (reference sequence). In nucleotides, the CDR3 is TGTGCCAGCAGCCTCCGGGACCAGGGAGGCAATGAGCAGTTCTTC. This codes for CASSLRDQGGNEQFF. Using reference TRBV11-1 and TRBJ2-1 for the parts outside the CDR3, the full variable domain is EAEVAQSPRYKITEKSQAVAFWCDPISGHATLYWYRQILGQGPELLVQFQDESVVDDSQLPKDRFSAERLKGVDSTLKIQPAELGDSAMYLCASSLRDQGGNEQFFGPGTRLTVL.

The chain combines TRBV24-1 with TRBJ2-2; 7 nucleotides match TRBD2. In germline, CDR1 is KGHDR, CDR2 SFDVKD. The CDR3 is 13 residues long. V gave up 9 bases and J gave up 2 bases; unmatched junction bases: 2. CDR3 sequence reads: CATRLANTGELFF. The CDR3 bases are TGTGCCACCCGACTAGCCAACACCGGGGAGCTGTTTTTT.

The V call is TRBV18, the J call TRBJ2-1; 9 bases align to TRBD1. Germline loops: CDR1 KGHSH, CDR2 LQKENI. CDR3 length: 16 residues. V trimming: 0 bases; J trimming: 4 bases; junction bases outside the gene matches: 4. CDR3 sequence reads: CASSPPGDRGYNEQFF. The CDR3 region has the DNA TGTGCCAGCTCACCACCGGGAGACAGGGGGTACAATGAGCAGTTCTTC.

As regards this clone: This same CDR3 is encoded by further DNA sequences in the sample. The rearrangement uses TRBV5-4 and TRBJ1-4; TRBD1 matches at 9 bases. Unmatched junction bases numbered 6, after V lost 4 bases and J lost 5 bases. CDR1 and CDR2 from the germline V gene are SGHNT and YYREEE (reference sequence). This CDR3 contains 15 residues. The CDR3 coding sequence is TGTGCCAGCAGCCCGGACAGGGGAAGAAATGAAAAACTGTTTTTT. It translates to CASSPDRGRNEKLFF. Based on the CDR3 plus reference TRBV5-4 and TRBJ1-4, the full variable domain is ETGVTQSPTHLIKTRGQQVTLRCSSQSGHNTVSWYQQALGQGPQFIFQYYREEENGRGNFPPRFSGLQFPNYSSELNVNALELDDSALYLCASSPDRGRNEKLFFGSGTQLSVL.

The chain carries TRBV5-3 and TRBJ1-5; D not certain. TRBV5-3 is recorded as an ORF, its role being uncertain. The CDR3 length is 14 residues. With 10 bases removed from V and 2 bases from J, the gap between germline ends came to 16 bases. This chain's CDR3 is CAGHPSRGNQPQHF. The CDR3 DNA is TGTGCCGGTCACCCAAGCCGGGGCAATCAGCCCCAGCATTTT.

The chain is built from TRBV7-2 and TRBJ2-2; 7 bases map to TRBD1. The CDR3 spans 16 residues. Germline assignment: CDR1 SGHTA and CDR2 FQGNSA. The V segment lost 2 bases and the J segment 4 bases; nucleotides outside the gene matches: 7. The CDR3 DNA reads as TGTGCCAGCAGCTTAACAGGGACAGCCACCACCGGGGAGCTGTTTTTT. Translation: CASSLTGTATTGELFF.

This clone was seen only once. This chain joins TRBV29-1 and TRBJ2-1, with TRBD1 identical over 9 bases. The CDR3 consists of 15 residues. V lost 5 bases to trimming and J lost 10 bases; unmatched junction nucleotides: 15. Germline V gives CDR1 SQVTM, CDR2 ANQGSEA. CDR3 in amino acids: CSVWTGAGAYGEQFF. CDR3 bases: TGCAGCGTTTGGACAGGGGCGGGGGCATATGGGGAGCAGTTCTTC.

The chain joins TRBV15 to TRBJ1-1, with D hard to call. Germline-derived CDR1 and CDR2 are LNHNV and YYDKDF (reference sequence). Trimming pared 5 bases from V and 1 base from J, leaving 20 bases between. CDR3 length equals 17 residues. This CDR3 reads CATSFRTSPYRNTEAFF. CDR3 nucleotide sequence: TGTGCCACCAGCTTTAGAACGAGTCCCTATAGGAACACTGAAGCTTTCTTT.

V usage is TRBV7-2 and J usage is TRBJ2-1, with D hard to call. Germline V gene sequence: CDR1 SGHTA, CDR2 FQGNSA. V lost 6 bases, J lost 8 bases, and 8 bases lay in between. This CDR3 comprises 11 residues. CDR3 in amino acids: CASSLNYEQFF. The CDR3 DNA sequence: TGTGCCAGCAGTCTTAACTATGAGCAGTTCTTC.

The genes are TRBV29-1 and TRBJ1-2, with 10 bases that match TRBD1. CDR3 length: 17 residues. V trimming: 1 base; J trimming: 4 bases; junction bases outside the gene matches: 12. CDR1 and CDR2 (germline): SQVTM, ANQGSEA. CDR3 amino acids: CSVEGGPGTGVSYGYTF. Written as DNA, the CDR3 is TGCAGCGTTGAAGGGGGTCCCGGGACAGGGGTCTCCTATGGCTACACCTTC.

The chain couples TRBV7-9 to TRBJ2-2; tentatively, D is TRBD2 (5 bases). The CDR3 extends over 15 amino acids. V dropped 1 base and J dropped 3 bases, with 9 bases sitting between them. Germline V gene sequence: CDR1 SEHNR, CDR2 FQNEAQ (reference sequence). The CDR3 bases are TGTGCCAGCAGCTTAGGTAGACTACACACCGGGGAGCTGTTTTTT. It translates to CASSLGRLHTGELFF.

This rearrangement joins TRBV24-1 to TRBJ2-5; 11 bases match TRBD2. Germline V gene lookup returns CDR1 KGHDR and CDR2 SFDVKD. This CDR3 has 16 amino acids. V was pared by 0 bases and J by 9 bases, with 8 bases of the junction left unmatched. This CDR3 reads CATSDLGTSGLGAQYF. The CDR3 DNA follows: TGTGCCACCAGTGATTTGGGGACTAGCGGTTTGGGGGCCCAGTACTTC.

J is TRBJ1-3 and V is TRBV21-1. TRBV21-1 is shown as a pseudogene. The CDR3 runs 14 residues. The CDR3 loop reads CASSLRGPGNTIYF. CDR3 nucleotides: TGTGCCAGCAGTCTGCGGGGGCCTGGAAACACCATATATTTT.